This T cell receptor (beta chain) was observed in a study of T cell repertoires in cytomegalovirus infection. Study context: Epitope selection comprised recently identified HLA-C-restricted CMV epitopes and well-studied HLA-B-restricted CMV epitopes. A matching HLA type, together with CMV infection, was signaled by public TCR beta signatures. General study findings and limits: Cumulative frequency (of public TCR beta family members) identified carriers of CMV plus the relevant HLA. The ex vivo response was dominated by HLA-C-restricted CMV-specific TCR beta clonotypes.

This CDR3 region has 19 residues. Unmatched junction bases numbered 20, after V lost 7 bases and J lost 1 base. CDR1 and CDR2 (germline): MNHEY, SMNVEV (reference sequence). As regards this clonotype: Its specificity is unknown.

TCRdb independently ran MiXCR on the reads; one entry per CDR3 protein. The data show around 710,000 distinct CDR3 sequences, 29% seen once. The clonotype was recovered from a human donor in good health (CMV status not recorded). Some clones in this sample may be carry-over from other donors' samples. V gene TRBV27 combines with J gene TRBJ1-1, with TRBD1 matching over 8 bases. The sequenced sample was cultured CD8+ T cells from PBMCs, obtained from culture after CMV antigen stimulation. The CDR3 spells CASNQGVTTGVRANTEAFF. The CDR3 DNA reads as TGTGCCAGCAACCAGGGGGTTACGACAGGGGTTCGCGCGAACACTGAAGCTTTCTTT.